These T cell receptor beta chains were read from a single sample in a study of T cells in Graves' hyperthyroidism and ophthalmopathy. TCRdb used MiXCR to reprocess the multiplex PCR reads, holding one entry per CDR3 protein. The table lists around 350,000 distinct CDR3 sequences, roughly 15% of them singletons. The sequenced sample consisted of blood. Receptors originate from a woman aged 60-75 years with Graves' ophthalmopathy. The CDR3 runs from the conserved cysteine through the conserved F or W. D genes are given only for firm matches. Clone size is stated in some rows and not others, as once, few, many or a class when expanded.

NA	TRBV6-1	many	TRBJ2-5	TGTGCCAGCAGTCCCCTGCTCCAAGAGACCCAGTACTTC	CASSPLLQETQYF
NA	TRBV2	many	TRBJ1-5	TGTGCCAGCAGTGGACAGACAAGCAATCAGCCCCAGCATTTT	CASSGQTSNQPQHF
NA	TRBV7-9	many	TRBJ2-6	TGTGCCAGCAGCTTCCCACCCCCTGGGCAGGGGAGCTCTGGGGCCAACGTCCTGACTTTC	CASSFPPPGQGSSGANVLTF
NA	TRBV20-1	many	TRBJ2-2	TGCAGTGCTTTTGGGTCCGGGGAGCTGTTTTTT	CSAFGSGELFF
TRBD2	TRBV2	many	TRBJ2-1	TGTGCCAGCAGTGCCTTGACTAGCGGAAACAATGAGCAGTTCTTC	CASSALTSGNNEQFF
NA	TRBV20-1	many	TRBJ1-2	TGCAGTGCTAGTGATAGTCGCGCAGCTTCTAACTATGGCTACACCTTC	CSASDSRAASNYGYTF
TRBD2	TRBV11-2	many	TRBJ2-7	TGTGCCAGCAGCTCGCGGGAGGGGACTGCCTGGGGGGAGCAGTACTTC	CASSSREGTAWGEQYF
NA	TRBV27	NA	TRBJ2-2	TGTGCCAGCAGTCGACAAACAGGGAGGGCCGGGGAGCTGTTTTTT	CASSRQTGRAGELFF
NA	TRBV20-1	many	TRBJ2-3	TGCAGTGGATTCCCCGGACCCTACGGCACAGATACGCAGTATTTT	CSGFPGPYGTDTQYF
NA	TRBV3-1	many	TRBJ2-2	TGTGCCAGCAGGCCCGAGACCGGGGAGCTGTTTTTT	CASRPETGELFF
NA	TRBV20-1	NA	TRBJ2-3	TGCAGTGCTAGTCTAGACGACACAGATACGCAGTATTTT	CSASLDDTDTQYF
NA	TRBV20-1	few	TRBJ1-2	TGCAGTGCCCCTGAGGGAGGGAACTATGGCTACACCTTC	CSAPEGGNYGYTF
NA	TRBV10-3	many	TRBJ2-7	TGTGCCATCAGTGAGTCTGGGGTTTTCGGCGAGCAGTACTTC	CAISESGVFGEQYF
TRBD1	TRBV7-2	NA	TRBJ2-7	TGTGCCAGCAGCCTCCTGGGACAGGGGTCCCACGAGCAGTACTTC	CASSLLGQGSHEQYF
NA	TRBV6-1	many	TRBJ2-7	TGTGCCAGCAGGAAGGCGGGACAGACCTACGAGCAGTACTTC	CASRKAGQTYEQYF
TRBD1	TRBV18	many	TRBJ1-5	TGTGCCAGCTCACCGACAGGGGTTAGGGCCGAGCATTTT	CASSPTGVRAEHF
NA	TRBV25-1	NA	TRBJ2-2	TGTGCCAGCAGTGAATATTTAGGGACAACGAACACCGGGGAGCTGTTTTTT	CASSEYLGTTNTGELFF
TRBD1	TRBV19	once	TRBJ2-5	TGTGCCAGTAGTATTCCGGGACAGGGGCAAGAGACCCAGTACTTC	CASSIPGQGQETQYF